One sample yielded the 9 T cell receptor beta chains listed below, sequenced in a study of cytomegalovirus exposure and HLA in healthy donors (dated by TCRdb to the late 2010s). The library relied on the immunoSEQ multiplex PCR assay. A mixture of 60 forward primers for TCR Vbeta segments and 13 reverse primers for TCR Jbeta segments was used in the multiplex PCR. In its TCRdb copy, this immuneACCESS table keeps in-frame sequences only and misses some clones. Where compared with another copy, unresolved V genes explain less than half of these, and the others have no known cause. The sample has 110,000 or so clones on record, 7% to 9.5% of them singletons. 5% to 6.5% of the sample lies in the top ten. Sequenced sample: PBMCs. Source of these receptors: a woman aged 40 to 55 in good health and CMV-seropositive.

This clone was observed once. The chain joins TRBV7-2 to TRBJ1-3; TRBD1 matches 9 bases. The junction had 4 bases not matched to a gene; V was cut back by 4 bases and J by 3 bases. Germline V CDR1 and CDR2: SGHTA, FQGNSA. This CDR3 comprises 15 residues. CDR3 sequence reads: CASSSDRGFGNTIYF. CDR3 bases: TGTGCCAGCAGCTCGGACAGGGGCTTTGGAAACACCATATATTTT.

This clone was observed a handful of times. V and J are TRBV6-1 and TRBJ2-2; TRBD1 matches 8 bases. Germline trimming cut 7 bases from V and 0 bases from J; bases unmatched to any gene: 4. The germline CDR1 and CDR2 sequences are MNHNS and SASEGT. This CDR3 is built from 15 residues. The CDR3: CASTLDRANTGELFF. In nucleotides, the CDR3 is TGTGCCAGCACTCTGGACAGGGCGAACACCGGGGAGCTGTTTTTT.

The chain has TRBV27 and TRBJ1-2, with 11 positions matching TRBD1. Germline CDR1 MNHEY, CDR2 SMNVEV (reference sequence). The CDR3 is made up of 15 amino acids. The junction had 11 bases not matched to a gene; V was cut back by 6 bases and J by 8 bases. As DNA, the CDR3 is TGTGCCAGCAGCTCCATCGTGGGACAGGGGGGAGGCTACACCTTC. It specifies CASSSIVGQGGGYTF.

In nucleotides, the CDR3 is TGTGCCACCGCGACAGGGTCCCCCTACGAGCAGTACTTC. Translating gives CATATGSPYEQYF. The chain carries TRBV27 and TRBJ2-7, with TRBD1 matching 7 bases. This CDR3 spans 13 amino acids. After removal of 10 bases from V and 2 bases from J, the junction contained 8 bases not matched to a gene. Germline-derived CDR1 and CDR2 are MNHEY and SMNVEV (reference sequence).

V is TRBV19 and J is TRBJ1-5, with TRBD1 as a possible D gene (6 bases). V was cut by 4 bases and J by 11 bases, with 15 bases left in between. The CDR3 is 13 residues long. CDR1 LNHDA and CDR2 SQIVND come from the germline V gene (reference sequence). CDR3 DNA sequence: TGTGCCAGTAGTAGGGACACCGGCCGTGCCCAGCATTTT. It specifies CASSRDTGRAQHF.

This clone was seen only a few times. The chain joins TRBV29-1 to TRBJ2-5; 8 nucleotides align to TRBD2. V shed 3 bases and J 2 bases; nucleotides not matched to a gene: 14. The CDR3 has 17 amino acids. Germline CDR1 is SQVTM and CDR2 is ANQGSEA. The CDR3 sequence is CSVDGVSGETPQETQYF. The CDR3 DNA is TGCAGCGTTGATGGCGTTAGCGGGGAAACACCTCAAGAGACCCAGTACTTC.

V gene TRBV7-6 combines with J gene TRBJ2-5; the D gene is possibly TRBD1 (6 bases). CDR1 SGHVS and CDR2 FNYEAQ come from the germline V gene. CDR3 size: 12 residues. Trimming pared 4 bases from V and 4 bases from J, leaving 7 bases between. CDR3 in DNA: TGTGCCAGCAGCTCCAGGGGAGAGACCCAGTACTTC. Translation gives CASSSRGETQYF.

The chain recombines TRBV25-1 with TRBJ2-7; 10 bases are a match to TRBD1. Trimming took 7 bases from V and 1 from J; bases not matched to a gene: 7. Per the germline V gene, CDR1 is MGHDK and CDR2 is SYGVNS. CDR3 length equals 15 residues. The CDR3 DNA follows: TGTGCCAGCACCGATCCGGGACAGGGGTCCTACGAGCAGTACTTC. This gives the protein CASTDPGQGSYEQYF.

This clone was detected a few times. This chain uses TRBV5-6 with TRBJ2-1; D ambiguous. Trimming shortened V by 0 bases and J by 7 bases, and 11 bases separated the two germline ends. Germline CDR1 is SGHDT and CDR2 is YYEEEE. The CDR3 loop spans 14 amino acids. The CDR3 bases are TGTGCCAGCAGCTTGGGGCGGTTTGGTAATGAGCAGTTCTTC. It encodes CASSLGRFGNEQFF.